This TCR beta chain was sequenced during a study of blood T cell repertoires in COVID-19. Whole-study context: Sites across the United States, Italy and Spain contributed samples from acute and convalescent COVID-19. T cells, B-cell-depleted T cells, or PBMCs provided the cDNA or gDNA that served as material.

Original processing methods: Estimated nucleated cell counts came from reference gene primer amplification. Repertoires were generated with immunoSEQ multiplex PCR, while TCRdb's copy carries only in-frame clones and drops some. Clonal size and the V and J genes are those of that table, whereas D and trimming came from the DNA. Among about 170,000 clones listed, approximately 83% were seen once. This clone was counted ten times or more. The germline gives CDR1 LNHDA, CDR2 SQIVND (reference sequence). This CDR3 is built from 14 residues. V was trimmed by 5 bases and J by 1 base, leaving 12 bases between them.

The receptor was derived from a woman over 75 with active or convalescent COVID-19. The sample was peripheral blood. The chain carries TRBV19 and TRBJ2-7, with D perhaps TRBD1 (5 bases). CDR3 amino acids: CASSQIGVSYEQYF. The CDR3, as DNA: TGTGCCAGTAGTCAAATAGGGGTTTCCTACGAGCAGTACTTC.